These 21 T cell receptor beta chains came from one sample sequenced in a study of shared clonotypes between healthy human individuals (dated by TCRdb to 2020 to 2022). Receptor amplification or capture employed the immunoSEQ multiplex PCR assay. The clones in this table, taken by TCRdb from immuneACCESS, are in-frame only. Not every clone is retained; where verified, under half of the shortfall comes from an unresolved V gene, and the cause of the rest is unknown. This sample is represented by 2 million to 2.5 million clones; under 95% of them were singletons. The top ten clonotypes cover more than 0.35% of the sample. Source material: naive CD4+ T cells from PBMCs. Taken with the paper, the label for cell subset or site translates to: CD45RA+ positively selected. The receptor set was obtained from a young man in good health. Some clones in this sample may be carry-over from other donors' samples.

The rearrangement uses TRBV5-1 and TRBJ2-5, with D perhaps matching TRBD1 (5 bases). V was shortened by 5 bases and J by 2 bases, with 10 bases between the two germline ends. This CDR3 is built from 13 residues. The germline CDR1 and CDR2 sequences are SGHRS and YFSETQ. For the CDR3, the DNA is TGCGCCAGCAGGGGGCTAACTCAAGAGACCCAGTACTTC. Its protein product is CASRGLTQETQYF.

The chain employs TRBV28 and TRBJ1-2; D may be TRBD1 (5 bases). This CDR3 contains 15 residues. V dropped 2 bases and J dropped 4 bases, with 14 bases sitting between them. CDR1 is MDHEN and CDR2 is SYDVKM in the germline V gene. The CDR3 bases are TGTGCCAGCAGTTTAAGGTTCCGGGGGAGCTATGGCTACACCTTC. This encodes CASSLRFRGSYGYTF.

The chain is built from TRBV7-9 and TRBJ2-3, with D maybe TRBD1 (5 bases). The CDR3 extends over 13 amino acids. Per the germline V gene, CDR1 is SEHNR and CDR2 is FQNEAQ (reference sequence). V was clipped by 5 bases and J by 3 bases, with 9 bases between them. The CDR3 sequence: CASSPRQTDTQYF. The CDR3 DNA sequence: TGTGCCAGCAGCCCCCGACAGACAGATACGCAGTATTTT. Combining the CDR3 with reference TRBV7-9 and TRBJ2-3 gives the whole variable domain DTGVSQNPRHKITKRGQNVTFRCDPISEHNRLYWYRQTLGQGPEFLTYFQNEAQLEKSRLLSDRFSAERPKGSFSTLEIQRTEQGDSAMYLCASSPRQTDTQYFGPGTRLTVL.

This chain links TRBV29-1 with TRBJ2-2, with D uncertain. V dropped 2 bases and J dropped 0 bases, with 4 bases sitting between them. CDR1 and CDR2 from the germline V gene are SQVTM and ANQGSEA. The CDR3 is 13 residues long. In DNA, the CDR3 is TGCAGCGTTGAAAACACGAACACCGGGGAGCTGTTTTTT. Protein: CSVENTNTGELFF.

This clone was detected a few times. The rearrangement uses TRBV9 and TRBJ1-1; the D is unclear. V was cut by 4 bases and J by 4 bases, with 14 bases left in between. The CDR3 consists of 14 residues. The V gene's germline CDR1 is SGDLS and CDR2 YYNGEE. The CDR3 DNA sequence: TGTGCCAGCAGCCCCCTCACGGGGAGCACTGAAGCTTTCTTT. Protein product: CASSPLTGSTEAFF.

Concerning this clone itself: Other DNA sequences in the sample encode the same CDR3. The V and J genes are TRBV7-9 and TRBJ1-1; D possibly corresponds to TRBD1 (5 bases). CDR3 size: 14 residues. Germline CDR1 is SEHNR and CDR2 is FQNEAQ (reference sequence). The V and J ends lost 1 base and 0 bases respectively, with 6 bases between them. CDR3 sequence (DNA): TGTGCCAGCAGCTTAGGGGGCATGAACACTGAAGCTTTCTTT. Translation: CASSLGGMNTEAFF.

This rearrangement joins TRBV6-1 to TRBJ2-4, with D maybe TRBD1 (6 bases). The CDR3 loop spans 17 amino acids. Germline lookup yields CDR1 MNHNS and CDR2 SASEGT. Trimming pared 1 base from V and 7 bases from J, leaving 20 bases between. DNA of the CDR3: TGTGCCAGCAGTGAAGGGCCACAGGGTATCGTTGTGAACATTCAGTACTTC. It yields the protein CASSEGPQGIVVNIQYF.

V gene TRBV11-2 combines with J gene TRBJ1-1; D not resolved. With 2 bases removed from V and 1 base from J, the gap between germline ends came to 8 bases. The length of the CDR3 is 14 residues. Germline V gene sequence: CDR1 SGHAT, CDR2 FQNNGV. CDR3: CASSLMSENTEAFF. DNA for the CDR3: TGTGCCAGCAGCTTAATGAGTGAGAACACTGAAGCTTTCTTT.

The J gene is TRBJ2-5, the V gene TRBV4-2; the D gene is possibly TRBD1 (5 bases). Trimming pared 1 base from V and 1 base from J, leaving 7 bases between. The germline V gene encodes CDR1 LGHNA and CDR2 YNFKEQ. The CDR3 is 14 residues long. The CDR3 nucleotides read TGTGCCAGCAGCCAAGCCAGGGTCCAAGAGACCCAGTACTTC. This sequence encodes CASSQARVQETQYF.

On this clone itself: The same CDR3 can be traced to other DNA sequences in this sample. The chain recombines TRBV18 with TRBJ1-1, with no clear D. This CDR3 contains 13 residues. With 1 base removed from V and 5 bases from J, the gap between germline ends came to 8 bases. Germline V gene sequence: CDR1 KGHSH, CDR2 LQKENI. CDR3 DNA: TGTGCCAGCTCACCACGTCTTGATACTGAAGCTTTCTTT. Residues: CASSPRLDTEAFF.

The V call is TRBV19, the J call TRBJ2-2, with D unresolved. CDR3 length: 17 residues. Germline V gene data show CDR1 as LNHDA and CDR2 as SQIVND (reference sequence). V gave up 1 base and J gave up 0 bases, with 12 bases separating them. Written as DNA, the CDR3 is TGTGCCAGTAGTATAGTTGTTGAGGTAACGAACACCGGGGAGCTGTTTTTT. Its protein is CASSIVVEVTNTGELFF.

The chain recombines TRBV5-6 with TRBJ2-2; a weak D match, TRBD2 (6 bases). Trimming left V 0 bases short and J 4 bases short, with 13 bases between. The CDR3 runs 16 residues. Germline values: CDR1 SGHDT, CDR2 YYEEEE. In DNA, the CDR3 is TGTGCCAGCAGCTTGGTGCCGGGGGTGGGCACCGGGGAGCTGTTTTTT. Translation gives CASSLVPGVGTGELFF.

The chain links TRBV27 to TRBJ2-1; 8 bases fit TRBD2. This CDR3 is built from 15 residues. Germline CDR1 is MNHEY and CDR2 is SMNVEV (reference sequence). Trimming at V came to 2 bases and at J to 9 bases, leaving 9 bases not matched to a gene. As DNA, the CDR3 is TGTGCCAGCAGTTTAACGGGAGGGCCGTTTGGTGAGCAGTTCTTC. Its translation is CASSLTGGPFGEQFF.

The chain combines TRBV7-9 with TRBJ2-2, with D unresolved. Germline values: CDR1 SEHNR, CDR2 FQNEAQ (reference sequence). Trimming cost V 1 base and J 3 bases, with 6 bases left between them. The CDR3 runs to 14 residues. The CDR3 is CASSLDSYTGELFF. In nucleotides, the CDR3 is TGTGCCAGCAGCTTAGACAGTTACACCGGGGAGCTGTTTTTT.

DNA for the CDR3: TGTGCCAGTAGTATCGGCAGGGGAGCTTTCTTT. Translated, it gives CASSIGRGAFF. This chain uses TRBV19 with TRBJ1-1, with a possible D match to TRBD1 (6 bases). The CDR3 is made up of 11 amino acids. V gave up 3 bases and J gave up 10 bases, with 9 bases separating them. Per the germline V gene, CDR1 is LNHDA and CDR2 is SQIVND (reference sequence).

This clone was detected once. The rearrangement joins TRBV10-3 to TRBJ2-7; TRBD2 matches at 10 bases. Germline CDR1 and CDR2: ENHRY and SYGVKD. The CDR3 length is 16 residues. Trimming at V came to 2 bases and at J to 7 bases, leaving 11 bases not matched to a gene. This chain's CDR3 is CAISELWTSGLREQYF. The CDR3 bases are TGTGCCATCAGTGAGCTGTGGACTAGCGGACTCAGGGAGCAGTACTTC.

The V gene is TRBV5-6, the J gene TRBJ2-7, with 8 bases that match TRBD1. J lost 6 bases, V lost 5 bases, and 10 bases had no gene match. This CDR3 spans 14 amino acids. Germline-derived CDR1 and CDR2 are SGHDT and YYEEEE. The CDR3: CASSRFDRGSEQYF. The CDR3 DNA follows: TGTGCCAGCAGTCGTTTCGACAGGGGATCCGAGCAGTACTTC.

The table lists this clone with a count of one. The chain has TRBV7-9 and TRBJ2-5; no clear D. V lost 1 base and J lost 6, with 15 bases in between. CDR3 length: 15 amino acids. Germline-derived CDR1 and CDR2 are SEHNR and FQNEAQ (reference sequence). CDR3 DNA: TGTGCCAGCAGCTTAGATCCGGCTGGGCATCAGACCCAGTACTTC. Amino acids: CASSLDPAGHQTQYF.

This chain links TRBV7-3 with TRBJ2-1, with 7 nucleotides matching TRBD1. CDR1 is SGHTA, CDR2 FQGTGA, per germline. V dropped 4 bases and J dropped 0; count of bases not matched to a gene: 15. The CDR3 extends over 19 amino acids. The CDR3 DNA reads as TGTGCCAGCAGCTCACAGACAGGGCGCCGGGGAAGCTCCTACAATGAGCAGTTCTTC. It is translated as CASSSQTGRRGSSYNEQFF.

With regard to this clone: Additional DNA sequences in this sample encode the identical CDR3. The chain carries TRBV18 and TRBJ1-1; a weak D match, TRBD1 (6 bases). The V and J ends lost 2 bases and 0 bases respectively, with 10 bases between them. The CDR3 extends over 15 amino acids. Germline V gene lookup returns CDR1 KGHSH and CDR2 LQKENI. The CDR3 reads CASSPGQLMNTEAFF. In DNA, the CDR3 is TGTGCCAGCTCACCAGGACAGCTGATGAACACTGAAGCTTTCTTT.

This chain uses TRBV5-1 with TRBJ2-1; 9 nucleotides align to TRBD2. Trimming at V came to 3 bases and at J to 4 bases, leaving 8 bases not matched to a gene. This CDR3 has 16 amino acids. CDR1 is SGHRS, CDR2 YFSETQ, per germline. CDR3 nucleotide sequence: TGCGCCAGCAGCTCCGCCCCACTAGCGGGTTACAATGAGCAGTTCTTC. Protein product: CASSSAPLAGYNEQFF.